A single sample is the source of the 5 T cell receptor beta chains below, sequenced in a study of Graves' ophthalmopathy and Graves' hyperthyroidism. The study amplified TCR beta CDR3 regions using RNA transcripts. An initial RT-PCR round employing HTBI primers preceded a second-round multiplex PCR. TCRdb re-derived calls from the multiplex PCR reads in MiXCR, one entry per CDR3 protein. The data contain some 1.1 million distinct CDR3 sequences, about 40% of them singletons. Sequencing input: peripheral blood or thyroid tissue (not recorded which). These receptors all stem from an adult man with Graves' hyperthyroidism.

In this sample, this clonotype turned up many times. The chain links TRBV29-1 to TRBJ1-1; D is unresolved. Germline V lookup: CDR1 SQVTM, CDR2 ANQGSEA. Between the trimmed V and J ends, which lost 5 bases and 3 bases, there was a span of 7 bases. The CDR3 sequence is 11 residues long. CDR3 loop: CSVLRDTEAFF. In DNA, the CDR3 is TGCAGCGTTCTTCGAGACACTGAAGCTTTCTTT.

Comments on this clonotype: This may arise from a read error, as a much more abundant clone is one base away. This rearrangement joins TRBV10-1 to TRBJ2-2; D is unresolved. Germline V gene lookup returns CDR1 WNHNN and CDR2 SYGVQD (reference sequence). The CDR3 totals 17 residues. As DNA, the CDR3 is TGCGACAGCAGTGAGTCGGCTTGGGGTAGGAGCACCGGGGAGCTGTTTTTT. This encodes CDSSESAWGRSTGELFF.

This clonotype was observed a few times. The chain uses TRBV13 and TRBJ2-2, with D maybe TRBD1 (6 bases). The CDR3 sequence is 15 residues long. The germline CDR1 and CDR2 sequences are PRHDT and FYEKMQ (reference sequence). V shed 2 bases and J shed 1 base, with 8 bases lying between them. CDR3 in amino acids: CASSLNRENTGELFF. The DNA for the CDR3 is TGTGCCAGCAGCTTAAACAGGGAGAACACCGGGGAGCTGTTTTTT.

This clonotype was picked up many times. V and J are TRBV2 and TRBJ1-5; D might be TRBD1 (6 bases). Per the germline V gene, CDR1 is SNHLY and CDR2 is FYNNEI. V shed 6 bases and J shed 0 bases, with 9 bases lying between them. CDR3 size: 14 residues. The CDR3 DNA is TGTGCCAGCAGGGGACATCTTAGCAATCAGCCCCAGCATTTT. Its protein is CASRGHLSNQPQHF.

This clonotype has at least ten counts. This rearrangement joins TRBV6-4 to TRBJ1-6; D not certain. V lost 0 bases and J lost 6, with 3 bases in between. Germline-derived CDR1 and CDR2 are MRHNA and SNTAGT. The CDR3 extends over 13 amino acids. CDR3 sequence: CASSDSSNSPLHF. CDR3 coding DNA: TGTGCCAGCAGTGACTCCAGTAATTCACCCCTCCACTTT.